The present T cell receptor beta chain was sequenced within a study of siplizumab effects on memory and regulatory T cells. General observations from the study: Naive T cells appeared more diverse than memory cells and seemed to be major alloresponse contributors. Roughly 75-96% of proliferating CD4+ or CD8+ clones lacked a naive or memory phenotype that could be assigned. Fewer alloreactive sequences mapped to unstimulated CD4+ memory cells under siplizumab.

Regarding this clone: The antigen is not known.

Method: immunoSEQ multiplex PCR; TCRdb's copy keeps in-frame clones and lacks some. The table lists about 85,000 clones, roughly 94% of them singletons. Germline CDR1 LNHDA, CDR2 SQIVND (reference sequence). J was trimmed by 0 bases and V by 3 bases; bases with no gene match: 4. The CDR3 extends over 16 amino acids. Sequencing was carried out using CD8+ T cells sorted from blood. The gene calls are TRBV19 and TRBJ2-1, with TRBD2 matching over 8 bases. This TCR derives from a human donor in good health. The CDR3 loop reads CASSIGGVSSYNEQFF. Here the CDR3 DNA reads TGTGCCAGTAGTATCGGGGGGGTTAGCTCCTACAATGAGCAGTTCTTC.